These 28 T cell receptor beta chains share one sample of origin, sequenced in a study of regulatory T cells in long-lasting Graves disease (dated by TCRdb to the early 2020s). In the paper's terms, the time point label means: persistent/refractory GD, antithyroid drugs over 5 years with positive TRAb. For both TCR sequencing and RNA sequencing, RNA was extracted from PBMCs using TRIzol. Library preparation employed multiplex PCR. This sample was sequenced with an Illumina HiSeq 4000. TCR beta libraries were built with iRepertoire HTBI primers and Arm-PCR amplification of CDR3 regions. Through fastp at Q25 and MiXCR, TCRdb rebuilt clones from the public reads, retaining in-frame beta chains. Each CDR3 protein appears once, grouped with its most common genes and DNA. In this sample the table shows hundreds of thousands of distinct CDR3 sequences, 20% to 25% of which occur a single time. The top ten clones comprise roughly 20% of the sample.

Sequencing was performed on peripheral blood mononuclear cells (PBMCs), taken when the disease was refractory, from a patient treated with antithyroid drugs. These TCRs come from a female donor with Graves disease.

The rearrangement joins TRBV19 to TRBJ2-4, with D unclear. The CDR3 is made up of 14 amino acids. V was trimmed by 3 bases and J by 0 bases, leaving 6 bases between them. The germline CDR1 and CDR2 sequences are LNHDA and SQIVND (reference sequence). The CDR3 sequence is CASSIGLAKNIQYF. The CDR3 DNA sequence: TGTGCCAGTAGTATTGGGCTAGCCAAAAACATTCAGTACTTC. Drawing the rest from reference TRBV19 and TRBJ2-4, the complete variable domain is DGGITQSPKYLFRKEGQNVTLSCEQNLNHDAMYWYRQDPGQGLRLIYYSQIVNDFQKGDIAEGYSVSREKKESFPLTVTSAQKNPTAFYLCASSIGLAKNIQYFGAGTRLSVL.

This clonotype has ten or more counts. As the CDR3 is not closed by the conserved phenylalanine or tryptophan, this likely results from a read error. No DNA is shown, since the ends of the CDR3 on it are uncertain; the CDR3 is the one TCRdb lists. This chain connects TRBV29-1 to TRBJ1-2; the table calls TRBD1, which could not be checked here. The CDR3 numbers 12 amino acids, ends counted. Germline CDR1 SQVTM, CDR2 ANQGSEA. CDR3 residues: CSVEDPGHSPDL.

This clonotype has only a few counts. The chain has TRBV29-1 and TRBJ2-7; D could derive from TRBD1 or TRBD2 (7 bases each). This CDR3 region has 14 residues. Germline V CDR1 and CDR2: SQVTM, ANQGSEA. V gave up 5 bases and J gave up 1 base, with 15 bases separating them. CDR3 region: CSVTQGEGSYEQYF. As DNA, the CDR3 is TGCAGCGTTACCCAGGGGGAGGGATCCTACGAGCAGTACTTC.

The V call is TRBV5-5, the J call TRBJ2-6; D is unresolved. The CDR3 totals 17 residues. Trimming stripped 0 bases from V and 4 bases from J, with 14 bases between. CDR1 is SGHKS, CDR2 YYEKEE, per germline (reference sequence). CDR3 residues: CASSLVAGRLGANVLTF. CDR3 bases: TGTGCCAGCAGCTTGGTCGCAGGTCGTCTGGGGGCCAACGTCCTGACTTTC.

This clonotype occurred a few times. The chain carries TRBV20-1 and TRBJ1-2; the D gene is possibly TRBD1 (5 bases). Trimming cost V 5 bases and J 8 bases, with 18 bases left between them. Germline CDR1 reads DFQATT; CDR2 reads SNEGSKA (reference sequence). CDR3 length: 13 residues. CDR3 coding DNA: TGCAGTGCTTCTACTGGGGGGGGGATGGGCTACACCTTC. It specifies CSASTGGGMGYTF.

CDR3 region: CASSPRGSNYYEQYF. CDR3 nucleotide sequence: TGTGCCAGCAGCCCGAGGGGCTCAAATTACTACGAGCAGTACTTC. V and J are TRBV3-1 and TRBJ2-7, with D perhaps matching TRBD1 or TRBD2 (5 bases each). Trimming cost V 4 bases and J 3 bases, with 16 bases left between them. Looked up from germline, CDR1 is LGHDT and CDR2 is YNNKEL (reference sequence). This CDR3 comprises 15 residues.

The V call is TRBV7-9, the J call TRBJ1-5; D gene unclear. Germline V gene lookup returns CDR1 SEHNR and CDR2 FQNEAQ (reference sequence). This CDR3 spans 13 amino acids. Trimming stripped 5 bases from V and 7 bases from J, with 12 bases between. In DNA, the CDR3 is TGTGCCAGCAGCCTCGGCACGGGGCAGCCCCAGCATTTT. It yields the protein CASSLGTGQPQHF.

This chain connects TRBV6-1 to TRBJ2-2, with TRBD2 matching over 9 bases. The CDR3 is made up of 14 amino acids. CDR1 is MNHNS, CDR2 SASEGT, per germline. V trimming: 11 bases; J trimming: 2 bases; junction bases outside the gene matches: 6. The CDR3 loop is CAGKRGANTGELFF. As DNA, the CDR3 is TGTGCCGGCAAGCGGGGGGCTAACACCGGGGAGCTGTTTTTT.

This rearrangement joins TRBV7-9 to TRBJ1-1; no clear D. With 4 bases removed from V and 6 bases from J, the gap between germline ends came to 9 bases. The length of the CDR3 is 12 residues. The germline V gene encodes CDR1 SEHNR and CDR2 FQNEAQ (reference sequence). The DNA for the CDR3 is TGTGCCAGCAGCTGGAGGGCCCCTGAAGCTTTCTTT. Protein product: CASSWRAPEAFF.

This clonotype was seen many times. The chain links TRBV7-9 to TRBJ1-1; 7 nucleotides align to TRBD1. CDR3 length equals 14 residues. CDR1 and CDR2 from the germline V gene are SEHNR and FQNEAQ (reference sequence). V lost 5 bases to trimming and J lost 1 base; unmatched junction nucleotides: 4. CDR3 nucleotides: TGTGCCAGCAGCCCCCGGACAGGGAACACTGAAGCTTTCTTT. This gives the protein CASSPRTGNTEAFF.

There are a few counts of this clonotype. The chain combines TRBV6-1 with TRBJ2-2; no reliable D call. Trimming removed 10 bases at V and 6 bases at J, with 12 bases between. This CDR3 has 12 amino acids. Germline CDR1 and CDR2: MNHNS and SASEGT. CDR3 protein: CATRVGSGELFF. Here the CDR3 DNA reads TGTGCCACCCGTGTGGGTTCCGGGGAGCTGTTTTTT.

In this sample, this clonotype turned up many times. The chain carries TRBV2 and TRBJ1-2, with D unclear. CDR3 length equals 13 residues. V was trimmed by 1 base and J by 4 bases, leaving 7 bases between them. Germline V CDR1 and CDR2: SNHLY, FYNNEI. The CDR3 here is CASSEDSRYGYTF. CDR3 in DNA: TGTGCCAGCAGTGAAGACAGCCGCTATGGCTACACCTTC.

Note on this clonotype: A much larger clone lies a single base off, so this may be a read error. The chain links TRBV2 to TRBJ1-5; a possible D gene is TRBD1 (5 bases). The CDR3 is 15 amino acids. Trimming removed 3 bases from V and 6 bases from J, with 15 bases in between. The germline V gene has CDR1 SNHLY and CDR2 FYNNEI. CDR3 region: CASSERRGERQPQHF. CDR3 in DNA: TGTGCCAGCAGTGAGCGGAGAGGGGAGCGTCAGCCCCAGCATTTT. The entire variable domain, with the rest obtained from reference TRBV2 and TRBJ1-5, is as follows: EPEVTQTPSHQVTQMGQEVILRCVPISNHLYFYWYRQILGQKVEFLVSFYNNEISEKSEIFDDQFSVERPDGSNFTLKIRSTKLEDSAMYFCASSERRGERQPQHFGDGTRLSIL.

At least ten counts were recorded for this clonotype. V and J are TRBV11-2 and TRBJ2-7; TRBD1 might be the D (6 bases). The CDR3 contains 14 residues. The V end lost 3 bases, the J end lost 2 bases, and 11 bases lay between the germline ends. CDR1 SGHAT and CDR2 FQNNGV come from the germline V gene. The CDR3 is CASSLSRGAYEQYF. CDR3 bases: TGTGCCAGCAGCTTGAGCAGGGGAGCCTACGAGCAGTACTTC.

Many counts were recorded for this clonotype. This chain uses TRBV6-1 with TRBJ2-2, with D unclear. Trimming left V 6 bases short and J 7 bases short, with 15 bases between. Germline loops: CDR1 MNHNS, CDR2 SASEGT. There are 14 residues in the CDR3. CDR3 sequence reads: CASRTPGYGGELFF. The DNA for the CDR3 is TGTGCCAGCAGGACTCCTGGTTACGGCGGGGAGCTGTTTTTT.

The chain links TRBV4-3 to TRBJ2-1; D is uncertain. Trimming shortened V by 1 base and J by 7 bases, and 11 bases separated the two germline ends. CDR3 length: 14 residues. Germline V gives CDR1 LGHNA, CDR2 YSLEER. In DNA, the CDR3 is TGCGCCAGCAGCCAAGTGGCCGACGCAAATGAGCAGTTCTTC. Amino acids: CASSQVADANEQFF.

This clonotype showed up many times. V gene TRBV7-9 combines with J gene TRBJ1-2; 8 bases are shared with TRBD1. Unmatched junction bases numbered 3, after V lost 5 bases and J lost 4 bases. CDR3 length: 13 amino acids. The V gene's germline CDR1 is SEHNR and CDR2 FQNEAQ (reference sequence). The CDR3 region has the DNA TGTGCCAGCAGCGAAGGACAGGGCTATGGCTACACCTTC. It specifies CASSEGQGYGYTF.

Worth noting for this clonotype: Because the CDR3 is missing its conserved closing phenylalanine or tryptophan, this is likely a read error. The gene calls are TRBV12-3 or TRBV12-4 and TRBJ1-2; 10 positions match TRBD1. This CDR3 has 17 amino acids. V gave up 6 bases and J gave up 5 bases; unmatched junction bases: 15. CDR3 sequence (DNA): TGTGCCAGCAGCTTAAAAAAGTCCCCGGGACAGGGGTATGGCTACACCCTC. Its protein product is CASSLKKSPGQGYGYTL.

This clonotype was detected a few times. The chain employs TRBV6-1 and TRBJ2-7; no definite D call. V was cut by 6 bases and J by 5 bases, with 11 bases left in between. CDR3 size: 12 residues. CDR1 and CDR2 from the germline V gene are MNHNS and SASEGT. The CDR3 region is CASRSVNNEQYF. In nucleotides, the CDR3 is TGTGCCAGCAGATCCGTTAACAACGAGCAGTACTTC.

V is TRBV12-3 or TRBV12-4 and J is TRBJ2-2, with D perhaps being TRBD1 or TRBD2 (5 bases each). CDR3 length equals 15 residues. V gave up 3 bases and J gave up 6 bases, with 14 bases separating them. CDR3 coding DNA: TGTGCCAGCAGTTTGGGGACCCGAGTCGCCGGGGAGCTGTTTTTT. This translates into CASSLGTRVAGELFF.

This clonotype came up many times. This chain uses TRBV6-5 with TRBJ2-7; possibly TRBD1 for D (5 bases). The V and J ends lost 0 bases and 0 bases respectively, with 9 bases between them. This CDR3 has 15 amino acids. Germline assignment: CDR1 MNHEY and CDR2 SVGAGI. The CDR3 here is CASSYSKDISYEQYF. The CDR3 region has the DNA TGTGCCAGCAGTTACTCGAAGGACATCTCCTACGAGCAGTACTTC.

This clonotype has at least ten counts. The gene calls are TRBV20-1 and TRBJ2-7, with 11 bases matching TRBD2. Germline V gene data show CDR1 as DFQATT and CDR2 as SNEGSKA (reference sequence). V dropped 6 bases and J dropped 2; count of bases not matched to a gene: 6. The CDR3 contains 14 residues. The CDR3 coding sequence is TGCAGTGCCGAACTAGCGGGAGCCACCTACGAGCAGTACTTC. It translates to CSAELAGATYEQYF.

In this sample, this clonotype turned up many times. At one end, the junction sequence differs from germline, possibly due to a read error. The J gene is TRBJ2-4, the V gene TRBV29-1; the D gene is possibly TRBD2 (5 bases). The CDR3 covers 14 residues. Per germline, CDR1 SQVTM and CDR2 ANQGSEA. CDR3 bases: TGCAGCGTCGAAGACACAACCTCGGGATACATTCAGTACTTC. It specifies CSVEDTTSGYIQYF.

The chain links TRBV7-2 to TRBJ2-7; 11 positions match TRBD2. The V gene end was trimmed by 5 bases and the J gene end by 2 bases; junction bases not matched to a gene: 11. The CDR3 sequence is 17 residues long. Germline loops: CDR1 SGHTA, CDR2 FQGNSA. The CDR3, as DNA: TGTGCCAGCAGCCCTCACAACCTAGCGGGAGGCCCCTACGAGCAGTACTTC. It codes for CASSPHNLAGGPYEQYF.

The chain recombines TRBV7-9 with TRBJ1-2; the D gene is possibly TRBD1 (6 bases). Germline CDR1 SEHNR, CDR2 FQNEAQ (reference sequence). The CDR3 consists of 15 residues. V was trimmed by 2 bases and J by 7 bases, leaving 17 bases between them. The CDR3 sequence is CASSLHGGAVGGYTF. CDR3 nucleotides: TGTGCCAGCAGCTTACACGGGGGCGCAGTAGGTGGCTACACCTTC.

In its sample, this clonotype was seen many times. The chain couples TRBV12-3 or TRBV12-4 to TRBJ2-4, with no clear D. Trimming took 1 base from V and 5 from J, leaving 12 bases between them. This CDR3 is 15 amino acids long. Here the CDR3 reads CASSLGLEFQNIQYF. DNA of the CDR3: TGTGCCAGCAGTTTAGGGCTAGAATTCCAAAACATTCAGTACTTC.

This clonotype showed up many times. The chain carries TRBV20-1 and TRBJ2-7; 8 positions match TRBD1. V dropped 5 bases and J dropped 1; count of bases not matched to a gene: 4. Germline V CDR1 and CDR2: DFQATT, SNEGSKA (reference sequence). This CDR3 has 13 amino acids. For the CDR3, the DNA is TGCAGTGCTGGCACAGGGGGATCCTACGAGCAGTACTTC. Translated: CSAGTGGSYEQYF.

The DNA of the CDR3 is TGTGCCGCGGGAACGGGCCCCTACGAGCAGTACTTC. Protein: CAAGTGPYEQYF. The V gene is TRBV12-3 or TRBV12-4, the J gene TRBJ2-7; maybe TRBD2 (6 bases). V lost 11 bases and J lost 2, with 13 bases in between. CDR3 size: 12 residues.